The clone carrying this T cell receptor (beta chain) was picked up one time. Sequenced by immunoSEQ multiplex PCR; TCRdb stores in-frame clones only, minus some. The table records 350,000 to 400,000 clones, 80% to 95% of them present only once. CDR1 and CDR2 from the germline V gene are LNHNV and YYDKDF (reference sequence). This CDR3 has 17 amino acids. Trimming removed 2 bases from V and 1 base from J; junction bases left unmatched: 7. The record originates from a study of blood T cell repertoires in COVID-19. Sequencing was done on a sample of PBMCs or T cells enriched from blood (not recorded which). The V and J genes are TRBV15 and TRBJ1-4; TRBD1 matches at 7 bases. This TCR was sampled from a woman between 40 and 55 years old who had been exposed to COVID-19. This CDR3 reads CATSRWTGPVTNEKLFF. DNA of the CDR3: TGTGCCACCAGCAGATGGACAGGTCCCGTAACTAATGAAAAACTGTTTTTT.